The next 13 T cell receptor beta chains were all read from a single sample in a study of Ad26.COV2.S vaccination and SARS-CoV-2 variants. As to treatment: around 19 received Ad26.COV2.S at low or high dose, single or two shots; about 5 received placebo; per-sample allocation not given. After the first vaccine or placebo injection, samples were drawn on day 63. Here immunoSEQ multiplex PCR was the method, and the copy in TCRdb shows in-frame clones only, minus some. The top ten clones hold 12% of a sample with 400,000 to 450,000 clones, 75% to 95% of them seen once. The material sequenced was peripheral blood, taken in a trial of Ad26.COV2.S vaccine versus placebo. These receptors were obtained from a person aged 18-65 years who received the Ad26.COV2.S COVID-19 vaccine or a placebo.

The J gene is TRBJ2-2, the V gene TRBV6-5; no definite D call. CDR3 size: 13 residues. Per germline, CDR1 MNHEY and CDR2 SVGAGI. V lost 7 bases and J lost 0, with 6 bases in between. CDR3 sequence reads: CASTHPNTGELFF. The DNA of the CDR3 is TGTGCCAGCACACACCCGAACACCGGGGAGCTGTTTTTT.

J is TRBJ1-3 and V is TRBV3-1 (or the pseudogene TRBV3-2), with D perhaps matching TRBD1 (5 bases). Germline CDR1 reads LGHDT; CDR2 reads YNNKEL (reference sequence). CDR3 length equals 18 residues. V lost 1 base to trimming and J lost 1 base, with 17 bases between them. The CDR3 sequence: CASSQATRTRASGNTIYF. CDR3 sequence (DNA): TGTGCCAGCAGCCAAGCCACCCGGACAAGGGCGTCTGGAAACACCATATATTTT.

The V call is TRBV11-2, the J call TRBJ2-7; D ambiguous. The CDR3 spans 14 residues. Trimming removed 5 bases at V and 0 bases at J, with 11 bases between. CDR1 and CDR2 from the germline V gene are SGHAT and FQNNGV. The CDR3 nucleotides are TGTGCCAGCAGCCTGCGGTGGGTCTCCTACGAGCAGTACTTC. It yields the protein CASSLRWVSYEQYF.

This clone is classed as large. V gene TRBV5-1 combines with J gene TRBJ2-7; unclear D gene. V lost 4 bases to trimming and J lost 4 bases, with 9 bases between them. CDR1 is SGHRS, CDR2 YFSETQ, per germline. The CDR3 has 12 amino acids. The CDR3 region is CASSPQGYEQYF. The CDR3 DNA follows: TGCGCCAGCAGCCCCCAAGGGTACGAGCAGTACTTC.

This chain connects TRBV15 to TRBJ2-1; D gene ambiguous. The V gene lost 1 base and the J gene lost 2 bases, with 9 bases spanning the gap. The CDR3 contains 15 residues. Germline CDR1 and CDR2: LNHNV and YYDKDF (reference sequence). CDR3 loop: CATSRGRSTYNEQFF. CDR3 DNA: TGTGCCACCAGCAGAGGACGATCAACCTACAATGAGCAGTTCTTC.

V gene TRBV18 combines with J gene TRBJ1-2; perhaps TRBD1 as D (5 bases). With 4 bases removed from V and 4 bases from J, the gap between germline ends came to 22 bases. Germline loops: CDR1 KGHSH, CDR2 LQKENI. This CDR3 spans 17 amino acids. CDR3 coding DNA: TGTGCCAGCTCACGGGGACCGGCGGTGGGCGGAAGCTATGGCTACACCTTC. Translation: CASSRGPAVGGSYGYTF.

V and J are TRBV10-3 and TRBJ1-2; 7 bases fit TRBD1. V was clipped by 4 bases and J by 2 bases; unmatched bases: 7. From germline, CDR1 is ENHRY and CDR2 SYGVKD. The CDR3 is 15 residues long. CDR3: CAISGAGGGNYGYTF. In DNA, the CDR3 is TGTGCCATCAGTGGTGCAGGAGGGGGCAACTATGGCTACACCTTC.

The chain uses TRBV11-2 and TRBJ2-3, with D perhaps matching TRBD2 (6 bases). Trimming removed 5 bases at V and 2 bases at J, with 8 bases between. The CDR3 sequence is 13 residues long. Germline V lookup: CDR1 SGHAT, CDR2 FQNNGV. CDR3 residues: CASSPGLTDTQYF. CDR3 DNA: TGTGCCAGCAGCCCGGGACTCACAGATACGCAGTATTTT.

CDR3 protein: CASSLVTGPGGYTF. DNA of the CDR3: TGTGCCAGCAGCTTAGTGACAGGCCCGGGTGGCTACACCTTC. V and J are TRBV7-8 and TRBJ1-2; a possible D gene is TRBD1 (6 bases). Germline loops: CDR1 SGHVS, CDR2 FQNEAQ. With 1 base removed from V and 7 bases from J, the gap between germline ends came to 13 bases. This CDR3 contains 14 residues.

The chain is built from TRBV3-1 (or the pseudogene TRBV3-2) and TRBJ2-7; tentative D call: TRBD1 (6 bases). The CDR3 loop spans 16 amino acids. V was trimmed by 0 bases and J by 0 bases, leaving 12 bases between them. Per the germline V gene, CDR1 is LGHDT and CDR2 is YNNKEL (reference sequence). As DNA, the CDR3 is TGTGCCAGCAGCCAAGATGGGACAAAGGGCTCCTACGAGCAGTACTTC. This codes for CASSQDGTKGSYEQYF.

The chain is built from TRBV4-1 and TRBJ2-3; D gene uncertain. The ends were cut back, 4 bases at V and 2 bases at J, with 13 bases in the middle. Germline lookup yields CDR1 MGHRA and CDR2 YSYEKL. This CDR3 comprises 15 residues. The CDR3 reads CASSPEERDTDTQYF. As DNA, the CDR3 is TGCGCCAGCAGCCCAGAGGAGCGCGACACAGATACGCAGTATTTT.

CDR3 residues: CASSQWTLDYGYTF. CDR3 DNA sequence: TGTGCCAGCAGCCAATGGACTCTAGACTATGGCTACACCTTC. The chain carries TRBV5-6 and TRBJ1-2; no firm D call. V lost 4 bases, J lost 3 bases, and 13 bases lay in between. This CDR3 is built from 14 residues. CDR1 is SGHDT, CDR2 YYEEEE, per germline. The full variable domain, with the rest looked up from reference TRBV5-6 and TRBJ1-2, is DAGVTQSPTHLIKTRGQQVTLRCSPKSGHDTVSWYQQALGQGPQFIFQYYEEEERQRGNFPDRFSGHQFPNYSSELNVNALLLGDSALYLCASSQWTLDYGYTFGSGTRLTVV.

The rearrangement links TRBV15 to TRBJ1-1; no clear D. The CDR3 consists of 13 residues. V was pared by 0 bases and J by 1 base, with 3 bases between. From germline, CDR1 is LNHNV and CDR2 YYDKDF (reference sequence). The CDR3 here is CATSREQNTEAFF. In DNA, the CDR3 is TGTGCCACCAGCAGAGAACAGAACACTGAAGCTTTCTTT.